This T cell receptor beta chain was obtained from a study of T cell repertoires in aging, cancer and after chemotherapy (dated by TCRdb to about 2019). For the wider study: Donors spanned six age groups from 30 or younger to 70 or older, with at least three individuals per group. The cohort comprised around 210 cancer patients, more than 90 with hematological and 124 with solid cancers, plus 95 healthy donors as a reference group. To look at immunoaging and at how T cells reconstitute after chemotherapy, the study profiled TCR beta repertoires in peripheral blood from both healthy donors and cancer patients. In total, the full dataset held about 8.8 million TCR reads. Paired pre- and post-chemotherapy samples in the solid tumor group came from brain tumor (glioblastoma) patients receiving temozolomide-based therapy.

The paper as a whole reports these results and caveats: In healthy donors, the decline in TCR diversity with age was mainly explained by loss of richness, whereas in cancer patients loss of evenness was also found to contribute. Compared with age-matched healthy donors, untreated patients with either hematological or solid cancers had significantly lower TCR diversity in the blood along with higher clonality. Median generation probability increased over the chemotherapy interval in both cancer cohorts, suggesting repertoire reconstitution through rebound thymic output. According to the authors, the repertoire data do not permit conclusions about immunological memory after chemotherapy.

TCR beta rearrangements were amplified from genomic DNA isolated from peripheral blood, not from sorted cells or RNA. This clonotype is classified as large (0.1 to 1%). Its antigen specificity is not known. No much larger clone is present one base from it, and per-base qualities are unavailable. Rearranged TRB sequences spanning V, D and J segments were amplified in a multiplex touch-down PCR with a mixed TRB-A/B primer pool. Illumina adapters and sample indices were attached to the amplicons in two consecutive PCR reactions using Phusion HS II polymerase. After gel purification with the NucleoSpin Gel and PCR Clean-up kit, the amplicons were checked using Qubit and an Agilent 2100 Bioanalyzer. Sequencing of the libraries was done on an Illumina MiSeq with paired-end, single-indexed 600-cycle runs. Processing in the source paper ran as follows. MiXCR versions 2.12 and 3.0.5 were used to process the TRB sequences. Each unique CDR3 nucleotide sequence was counted as one clone, and only productive sequences with at least two reads were retained. The repertoire metrics were Shannon diversity, evenness, clonality (defined as one minus evenness), and alpha-parameterized diversity profiles covering alpha 0 to 5. The IGoR algorithm was used to compute generation probabilities of clones in paired pre- and post-chemotherapy samples. TCRdb reran the public reads through fastp at Q25 and MiXCR, keeping productive beta chains. Rows merge per CDR3 protein into single entries with the most common DNA and genes. The V and J calls shown here were made by TCRdb, not taken from the authors' results. Here the sample has some 1,000 distinct CDR3 sequences; roughly 25% occur a single time. The top ten clonotypes cover around 30% of the sample.

The germline V gene (reference sequence) supplies CDR1 LNHDA and CDR2 SQIVND. Reading from cysteine to phenylalanine, the CDR3 counts 14 amino acids. Only the CDR3 portion is preserved as DNA: 42 bases, with reading frame beginning at the first base. At the junction V is shortened by 9 bases and J by 10 bases, with 19 bases in between. The sequenced sample consisted of blood. The sequence was obtained from a human donor with a solid tumor. The V gene is TRBV19 and the J gene is TRBJ1-6; the D gene lacks a confident call. This receptor has the CDR3 CASSRAAIRSPLHF. Read as DNA, the sequence is TGTGCCAGCAGTCGGGCGGCGATAAGGTCACCCCTCCACTTT.